This TCR beta chain came from a study of T cell responses to AZD1222 COVID-19 vaccine. Study-wide points: At baseline, just a handful of AZD1222 recipients tested seropositive. Scientists sampled the repertoires only once the peak T cell response had passed.

Data came from immunoSEQ multiplex PCR; TCRdb stores just in-frame clones and leaves some out. This table holds 110,000 to 150,000 clones, just under 95% found once. To note about this clone: Its specificity is not known.

CDR3 length: 14 residues. Germline CDR1 is GTSNPN and CDR2 is SVGIG (reference sequence). The junction had 10 bases not matched to a gene; V was cut back by 4 bases and J by 10 bases. The receptor was derived from an adult who had recovered from COVID-19. The chain employs TRBV30 and TRBJ1-6, with 7 bases identical to TRBD1. The sample in question was peripheral blood, obtained after recovery from COVID-19. CDR3 nucleotides: TGTGCCTGGACGCCGACAGGGCGGACCTCACCCCTCCACTTT. It codes for CAWTPTGRTSPLHF.